This T cell receptor (beta chain) was retrieved from a study of T cells in Graves' hyperthyroidism and ophthalmopathy. Criteria for exclusion of patients were uncontrolled infection, other autoimmune disease, pregnancy or lactation. Many counts were recorded for this clonotype. No antigen is known for it. This CDR3 comprises 14 residues. Trimming at V came to 6 bases and at J to 2 bases, leaving 4 bases not matched to a gene. General study findings and limits: Most clonotypes expanded in the thyroid (above 0.001) were also present in blood. In the analysis, a 13 V-J model separated ophthalmopathy from stable hyperthyroidism.

Amplification of TCR beta CDR3 regions was performed using RNA transcripts as template. The HTBI primer set drove a first-round RT-PCR of the TCR CDR3. MiXCR, run by TCRdb on the multiplex PCR reads, gives a single entry per CDR3 protein. The sample consists of roughly 350,000 distinct CDR3 sequences, 14% of them appearing once. Sequencing was performed on blood. The receptor's source is a woman aged 25 to 45 with Graves' hyperthyroidism. The chain is built from TRBV12-3 or TRBV12-4 and TRBJ1-1; 9 bases map to TRBD1. CDR3 region: CASSRTGENTEAFF. CDR3 in DNA: TGTGCCAGCAGCCGGACAGGGGAAAACACTGAAGCTTTCTTT.